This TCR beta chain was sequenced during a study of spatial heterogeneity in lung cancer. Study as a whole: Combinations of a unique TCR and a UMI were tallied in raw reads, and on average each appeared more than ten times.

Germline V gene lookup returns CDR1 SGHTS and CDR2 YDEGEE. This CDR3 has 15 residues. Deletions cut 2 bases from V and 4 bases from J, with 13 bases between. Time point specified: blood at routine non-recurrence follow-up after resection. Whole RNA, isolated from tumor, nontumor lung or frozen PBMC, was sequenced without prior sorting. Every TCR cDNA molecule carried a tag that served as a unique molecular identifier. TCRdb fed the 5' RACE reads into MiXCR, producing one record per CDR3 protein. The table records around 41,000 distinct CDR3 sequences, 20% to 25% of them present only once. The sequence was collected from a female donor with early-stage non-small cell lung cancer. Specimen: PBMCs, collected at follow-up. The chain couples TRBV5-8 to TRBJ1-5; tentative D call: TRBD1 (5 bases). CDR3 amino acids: CASSFGGYPNQPQHF. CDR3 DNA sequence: TGTGCCAGCAGCTTTGGGGGTTACCCGAATCAGCCCCAGCATTTT.